This T cell receptor (beta chain) was observed in a study of T cells in tumors after PD-1 blockade. Tumor or blood genomic DNA was sequenced, with inputs of roughly 550 ng to 6,500 ng. CDR3 length: 15 amino acids. The V gene's germline CDR1 is MNHEY and CDR2 SVGAGI. Between the trimmed V and J ends, which lost 7 bases and 1 base, there was a span of 14 bases. Method: immunoSEQ multiplex PCR; TCRdb's copy keeps in-frame clones and lacks some. The sample has about 47,000 clones, approximately 79% seen once. This receptor was identified in a human donor with basal cell carcinoma. This sample comprised PBMCs, obtained before anti-PD-1 treatment. The rearrangement uses TRBV6-5 and TRBJ2-1; D may match TRBD1 or TRBD2 (5 bases each). DNA for the CDR3: TGTGCCAGCACCGGGACGTACGATTCCTACAATGAGCAGTTCTTC. It codes for CASTGTYDSYNEQFF.